This T cell receptor (beta chain) was recorded in a study of early T cells in non-severe SARS-CoV-2 infection listed by TCRdb under 2021. For the study in its entirety: Because TCR sequencing relied on bulk RNA taken from unsorted whole blood, pairing of alpha and beta chains was not possible.

Comment on this clonotype: Its antigen is unknown. Per-base qualities were not stored, and no clone one base away is much larger.

This was a case-control study nested in a cohort of healthcare workers in London, UK, who had nasopharyngeal swab PCR tests and blood samples taken every week. Healthcare workers were recruited between 23 and 31 March 2020, during the week of the UK lockdown, and were followed weekly for up to roughly 15 weeks. Libraries were constructed by 5' RACE. The run used a NextSeq 500. To correct for sequencing error and PCR bias, the TCR library protocol tagged individual cDNA molecules with unique molecular identifiers. Sequencing covered both TCR alpha and beta chains, and within each sample the abundances of alpha and beta sequences were tightly co-correlated. The original pipeline was this. Decombinator V4 was used to annotate TCR sequences for V gene, J gene and CDR3. Expanded TCRs were defined as changing significantly between any two time points under a Poisson model with p below 0.0001. Abundances of TCRs were expressed as counts per million after normalisation to the total number of TCRs sequenced in each sample. TRAV1-2 paired with TRAJ12, TRAJ20 or TRAJ33 defined MAIT TCRs, while TRAV10 paired with TRAJ18 defined iNKT TCRs. A search of VDJdb, accessed on 1 November 2021, was run for TCRs annotated to CMV, EBV and SARS-CoV-2, with TCRs annotated for multiple antigens excluded. The public reads were quality trimmed at Q25 with fastp and then assembled into clones with MiXCR by TCRdb, keeping productive beta chains. Rows matching on CDR3 protein sequence are summarized as one entry with the most common DNA and genes. These V and J calls originate from TCRdb's pipeline instead of the authors' own analysis. Counted in this sample were 65,000 to 80,000 distinct CDR3 sequences; around 13% of them appeared once. The top ten clones comprise 1.1% of the sample.

Study-wide findings and limitations: VDJdb matching was skewed toward anti-spike CD8 responses and likely underestimated virus-specific expansions, missing private and CD4 specificities.

V sheds 1 base and J sheds 6 bases, leaving 7 bases between their ends. The CDR3 goes from the cysteine to the phenylalanine over 14 residues. The DNA shown is the 42-base CDR3, in frame from base 1. The germline V gene supplies CDR1 SNHLY and CDR2 FYNNEI. The source of this sequence is an adult who was a healthcare worker with PCR-confirmed SARS-CoV-2 infection or an uninfected control (not recorded which). The sample taken for sequencing was whole blood. This sequence uses TRBV2 and TRBJ1-6; no D gene is confidently identified. The CDR3 reads as follows: CASSEGYSNSPLHF. The DNA sequence is given as TGTGCCAGCAGTGAAGGCTACAGTAATTCACCCCTCCACTTT.